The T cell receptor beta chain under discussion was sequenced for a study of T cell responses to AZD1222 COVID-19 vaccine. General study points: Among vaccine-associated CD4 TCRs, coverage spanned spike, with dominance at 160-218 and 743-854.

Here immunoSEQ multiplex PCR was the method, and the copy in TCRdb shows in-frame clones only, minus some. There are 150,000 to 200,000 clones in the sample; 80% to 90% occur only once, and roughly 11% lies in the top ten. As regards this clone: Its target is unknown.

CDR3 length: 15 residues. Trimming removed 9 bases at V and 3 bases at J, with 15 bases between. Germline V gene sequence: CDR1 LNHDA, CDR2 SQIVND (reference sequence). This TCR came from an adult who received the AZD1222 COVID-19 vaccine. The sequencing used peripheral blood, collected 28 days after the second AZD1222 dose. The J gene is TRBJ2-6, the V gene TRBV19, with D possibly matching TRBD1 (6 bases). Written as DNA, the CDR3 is TGTGCCAGCTCCCTACAGGGTAGTGGGGCCAACGTCCTGACTTTC. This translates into CASSLQGSGANVLTF. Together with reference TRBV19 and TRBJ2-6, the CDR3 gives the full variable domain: DGGITQSPKYLFRKEGQNVTLSCEQNLNHDAMYWYRQDPGQGLRLIYYSQIVNDFQKGDIAEGYSVSREKKESFPLTVTSAQKNPTAFYLCASSLQGSGANVLTFGAGSRLTVL.